This TCR beta chain was obtained from a study of T cells in Graves' hyperthyroidism and ophthalmopathy. The study's findings and limits: Most clonotypes that expanded in the thyroid above 0.001 also showed up in blood.

This clonotype was counted a few times. No antigen is known for it. The authors deemed Graves' hyperthyroidism stable absent ophthalmopathy progression within 18 months. Recently diagnosed hyperthyroidism of less than 2 months' duration affected patients aged 18 to 65. Source material for PBMCs was about 10 ml fresh peripheral blood. What was amplified from RNA transcripts were TCR beta CDR3 regions. A set of HTBI primers served as the primers for a first-round RT-PCR of the TCR CDR3. TCRdb passed the multiplex PCR reads through MiXCR, listing each CDR3 protein once. The sample lists approximately 640,000 distinct CDR3 sequences, 17% occurring once. The sample consisted of blood. This TCR came from a man aged 50 to 59 with Graves' hyperthyroidism.

This chain's CDR3 is CASSQEGLGAEQYF. The CDR3 DNA is TGTGCCAGCAGCCAAGAAGGACTCGGGGCCGAGCAGTACTTC. The V call is TRBV3-1, the J call TRBJ2-7; either TRBD1 or TRBD2 may supply D (5 bases each). This CDR3 is 14 amino acids long. The germline V gene encodes CDR1 LGHDT and CDR2 YNNKEL (reference sequence). V was cut by 0 bases and J by 6 bases, with 12 bases left in between.